This TCR beta chain originates from a study of vaccination effects on CD4 cells after COVID-19. Method: immunoSEQ multiplex PCR; TCRdb's copy keeps in-frame clones and lacks some. The sample yields over 50,000 clones, less than 80% seen once. With the ViraFEST assay, the study expanded antigen-specific CD4+ T cells using viral peptide pools, then sequenced them. Scientists isolated CD4+ T cells after an approximately 9-day culture period ended. All study participants received two doses of BNT162b2 or mRNA-1273 vaccine. This clone turned up a few times. The antigen remains unidentified. Study-level findings and limits: Nearly all vaccine-induced clones in healthy recipients recognized only SARS-CoV-2.

The sequence was obtained from a human donor who received a COVID-19 vaccine. The specimen comprised CD4+ T cells from PBMCs cultured with HCoV-229E spike peptides, sampled after COVID-19 vaccination.

CDR3 sequence (DNA): TGTGCCACCAGTTTGGACGGGAACTATGGCTACACCTTC. It specifies CATSLDGNYGYTF. The chain joins TRBV24-1 to TRBJ1-2; D remains unclear. Germline-derived CDR1 and CDR2 are KGHDR and SFDVKD. Between the trimmed V and J ends, which lost 6 bases and 2 bases, there was a span of 9 bases. The length of the CDR3 is 13 residues.